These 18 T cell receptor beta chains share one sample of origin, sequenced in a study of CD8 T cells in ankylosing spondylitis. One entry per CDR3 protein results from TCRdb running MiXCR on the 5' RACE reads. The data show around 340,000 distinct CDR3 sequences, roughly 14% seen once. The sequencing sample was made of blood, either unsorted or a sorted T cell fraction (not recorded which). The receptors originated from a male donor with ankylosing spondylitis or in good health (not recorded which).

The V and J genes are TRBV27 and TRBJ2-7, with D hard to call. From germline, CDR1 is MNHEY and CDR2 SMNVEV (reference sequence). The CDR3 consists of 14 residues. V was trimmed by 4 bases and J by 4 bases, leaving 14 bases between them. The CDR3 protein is CASSSSASIYEQYF. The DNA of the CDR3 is TGTGCCAGCAGTTCCTCTGCCAGCATTTACGAGCAGTACTTC.

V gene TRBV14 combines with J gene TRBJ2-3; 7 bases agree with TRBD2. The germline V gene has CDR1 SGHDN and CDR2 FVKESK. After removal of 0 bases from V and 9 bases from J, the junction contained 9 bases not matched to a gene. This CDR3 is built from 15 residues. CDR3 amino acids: CASSQDKFGRETQYF. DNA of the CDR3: TGTGCCAGCAGCCAAGATAAATTTGGGAGGGAAACGCAGTATTTT.

CDR3 nucleotide sequence: TGCAGTGCTAGAGGGGGGACTAGCGGGTTCCAAGAGACCCAGTACTTC. Protein sequence: CSARGGTSGFQETQYF. The chain has TRBV20-1 and TRBJ2-5; 12 nucleotides align to TRBD2. The J segment lost 1 base and the V segment lost 1 base, leaving 4 bases of the junction unmatched. The CDR3 spans 16 residues. Germline assignment: CDR1 DFQATT and CDR2 SNEGSKA (reference sequence).

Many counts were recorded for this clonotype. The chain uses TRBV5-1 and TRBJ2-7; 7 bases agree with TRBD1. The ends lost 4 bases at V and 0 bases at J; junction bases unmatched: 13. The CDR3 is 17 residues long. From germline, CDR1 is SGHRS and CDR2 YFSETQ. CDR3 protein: CASSIPGAQGSSYEQYF. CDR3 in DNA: TGCGCCAGCAGCATCCCAGGGGCACAGGGGAGCTCCTACGAGCAGTACTTC.

The CDR3 is CSAIQGAGETQYF. CDR3 sequence (DNA): TGCAGTGCTATACAGGGGGCCGGAGAGACCCAGTACTTC. This chain joins TRBV20-1 and TRBJ2-5; 9 nucleotides match TRBD1. Germline trimming cut 4 bases from V and 4 bases from J; bases unmatched to any gene: 4. The CDR3 has 13 residues. Germline V gene sequence: CDR1 DFQATT, CDR2 SNEGSKA (reference sequence).

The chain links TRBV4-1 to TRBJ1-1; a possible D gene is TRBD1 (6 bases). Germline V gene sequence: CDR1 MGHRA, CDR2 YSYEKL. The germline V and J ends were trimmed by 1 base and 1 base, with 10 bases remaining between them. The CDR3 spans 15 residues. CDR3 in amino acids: CASSQAGAKNTEAFF. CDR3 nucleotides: TGCGCCAGCAGCCAAGCGGGGGCAAAGAACACTGAAGCTTTCTTT.

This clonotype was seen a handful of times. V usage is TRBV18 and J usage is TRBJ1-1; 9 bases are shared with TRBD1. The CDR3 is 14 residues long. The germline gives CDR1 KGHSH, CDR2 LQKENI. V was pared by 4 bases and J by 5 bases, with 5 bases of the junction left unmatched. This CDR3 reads CASSQGQGWTEAFF. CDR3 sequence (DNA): TGTGCCAGCTCACAGGGACAGGGTTGGACTGAAGCTTTCTTT.

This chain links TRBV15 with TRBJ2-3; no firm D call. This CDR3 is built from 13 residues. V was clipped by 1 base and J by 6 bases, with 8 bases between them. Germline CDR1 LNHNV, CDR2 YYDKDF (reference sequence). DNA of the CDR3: TGTGCCACCAGCAGAGCCAGAAGGGATACGCAGTATTTT. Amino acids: CATSRARRDTQYF. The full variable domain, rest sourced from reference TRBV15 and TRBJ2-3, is DAMVIQNPRYQVTQFGKPVTLSCSQTLNHNVMYWYQQKSSQAPKLLFHYYDKDFNNEADTPDNFQSRRPNTSFCFLDIRSPGLGDTAMYLCATSRARRDTQYFGPGTRLTVL.

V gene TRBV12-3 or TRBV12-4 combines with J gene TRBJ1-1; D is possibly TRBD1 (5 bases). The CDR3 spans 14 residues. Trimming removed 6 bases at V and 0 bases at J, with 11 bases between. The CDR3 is CASSIDSLNTEAFF. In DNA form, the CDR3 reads TGTGCCAGCAGCATAGACAGTTTGAACACTGAAGCTTTCTTT.

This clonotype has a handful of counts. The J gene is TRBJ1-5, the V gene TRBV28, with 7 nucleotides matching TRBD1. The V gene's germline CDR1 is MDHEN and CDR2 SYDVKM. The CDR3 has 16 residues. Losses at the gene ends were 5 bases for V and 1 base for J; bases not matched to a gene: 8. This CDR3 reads CASSPEGAGSNQPQHF. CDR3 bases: TGTGCCAGCAGTCCCGAGGGGGCCGGAAGCAATCAGCCCCAGCATTTT.

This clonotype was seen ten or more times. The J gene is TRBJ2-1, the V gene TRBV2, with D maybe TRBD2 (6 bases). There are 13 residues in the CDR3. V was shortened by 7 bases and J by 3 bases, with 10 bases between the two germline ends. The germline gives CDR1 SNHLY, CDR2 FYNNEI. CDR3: CASTETSYNEQFF. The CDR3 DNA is TGTGCCAGCACGGAGACTAGCTACAATGAGCAGTTCTTC.

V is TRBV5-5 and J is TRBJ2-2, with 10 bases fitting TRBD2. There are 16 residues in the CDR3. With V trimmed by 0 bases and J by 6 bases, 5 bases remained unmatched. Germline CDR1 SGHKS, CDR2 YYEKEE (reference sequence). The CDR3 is CASSLALAGVAGELFF. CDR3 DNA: TGTGCCAGCAGCTTGGCCCTAGCGGGAGTTGCCGGGGAGCTGTTTTTT.

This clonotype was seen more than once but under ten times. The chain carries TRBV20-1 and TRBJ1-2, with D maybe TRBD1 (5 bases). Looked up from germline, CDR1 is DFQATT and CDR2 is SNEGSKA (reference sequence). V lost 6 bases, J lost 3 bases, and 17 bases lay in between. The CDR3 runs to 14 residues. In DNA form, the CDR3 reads TGCAGTGCCCCGACCGGGTTAGGGGACTATGGCTACACCTTC. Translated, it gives CSAPTGLGDYGYTF.

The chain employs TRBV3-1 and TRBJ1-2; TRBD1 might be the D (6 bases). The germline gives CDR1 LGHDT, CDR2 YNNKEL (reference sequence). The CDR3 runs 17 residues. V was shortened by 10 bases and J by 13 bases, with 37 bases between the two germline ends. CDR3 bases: TGTGCCACCTCCCGCCAACTTACAGGGACCACCATGGCTTCCCCCACCTTC. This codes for CATSRQLTGTTMASPTF.

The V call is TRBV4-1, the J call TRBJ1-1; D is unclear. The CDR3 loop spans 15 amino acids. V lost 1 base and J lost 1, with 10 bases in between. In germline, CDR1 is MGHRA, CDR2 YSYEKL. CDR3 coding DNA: TGCGCCAGCAGCCAAGCTAGCTTTACGAACACTGAAGCTTTCTTT. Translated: CASSQASFTNTEAFF.

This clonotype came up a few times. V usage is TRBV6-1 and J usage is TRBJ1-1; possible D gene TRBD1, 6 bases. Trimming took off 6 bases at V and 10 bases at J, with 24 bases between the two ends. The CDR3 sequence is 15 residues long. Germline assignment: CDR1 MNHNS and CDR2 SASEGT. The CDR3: CASSPPRDKSLAAFF. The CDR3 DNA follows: TGTGCCAGCAGCCCACCCCGGGACAAGTCCCTCGCAGCTTTCTTT.

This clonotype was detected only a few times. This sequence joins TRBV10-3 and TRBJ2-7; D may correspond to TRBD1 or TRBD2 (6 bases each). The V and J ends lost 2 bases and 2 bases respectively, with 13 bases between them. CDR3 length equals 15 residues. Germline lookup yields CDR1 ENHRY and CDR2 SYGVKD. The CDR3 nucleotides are TGTGCCATCAGTGAGATGAGGGGGGACCCCTACGAGCAGTACTTC. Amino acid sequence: CAISEMRGDPYEQYF.

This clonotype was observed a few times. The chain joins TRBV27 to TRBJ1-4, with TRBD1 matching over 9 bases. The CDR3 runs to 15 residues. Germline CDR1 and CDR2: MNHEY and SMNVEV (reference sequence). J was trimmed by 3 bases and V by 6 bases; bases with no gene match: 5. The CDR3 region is CASREQGAPNEKLFF. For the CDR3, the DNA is TGTGCCAGCAGGGAACAGGGGGCGCCTAATGAAAAACTGTTTTTT.